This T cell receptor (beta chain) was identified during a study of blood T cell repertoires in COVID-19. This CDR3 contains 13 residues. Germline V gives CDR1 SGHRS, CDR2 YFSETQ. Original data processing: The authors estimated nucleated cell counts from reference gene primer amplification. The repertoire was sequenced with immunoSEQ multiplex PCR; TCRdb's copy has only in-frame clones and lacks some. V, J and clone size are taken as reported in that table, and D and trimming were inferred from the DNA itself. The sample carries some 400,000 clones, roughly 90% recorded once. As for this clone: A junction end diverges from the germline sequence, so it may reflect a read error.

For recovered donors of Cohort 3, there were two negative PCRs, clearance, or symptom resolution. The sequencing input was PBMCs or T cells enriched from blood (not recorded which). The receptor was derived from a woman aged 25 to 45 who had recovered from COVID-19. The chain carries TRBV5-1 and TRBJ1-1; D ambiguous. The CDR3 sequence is CASSLAGNSEAFF. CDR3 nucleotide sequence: TGCGCCAGCAGCCTTGCCGGGAACTCTGAAGCTTTCTTT. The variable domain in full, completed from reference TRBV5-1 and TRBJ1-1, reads KAGVTQTPRYLIKTRGQQVTLSCSPISGHRSVSWYQQTPGQGLQFLFEYFSETQRNKGNFPGRFSGRQFSNSRSEMNVSTLELGDSALYLCASSLAGNSEAFFGQGTRLTVV.